In this sample, the clone carrying this TCR beta chain turned up a few times. Mismatch with germline at one junction end may stem from a read error. In TCRdb, the 5' RACE reads were re-called with MiXCR into one record per CDR3 protein. The table shows fewer than 100,000 distinct CDR3 sequences, with around 19% occurring only once. The sample is drawn from a study of spatial heterogeneity in lung cancer. The time point: blood at routine non-recurrence follow-up after resection. The sample here was PBMCs, taken at follow-up. The sequence was collected from a male donor with early-stage non-small cell lung cancer.

CDR3 in DNA: TGTACCAGCAGCGTAGATTATTGGCAGCCCCAGCATTTT. This translates into CTSSVDYWQPQHF. This rearrangement joins TRBV9 to TRBJ1-5; D is undetermined. CDR3 size: 13 residues. The germline V gene has CDR1 SGDLS and CDR2 YYNGEE.